Listed below are T cell receptor beta chains from one sample, sequenced in a study of control samples from healthy donors and cancer patients. Clones were sequenced by immunoSEQ multiplex PCR, and TCRdb holds only the in-frame ones, with some missing. The data contain 170,000 or so clones, around 94% of them singletons. The sample consisted of blood. These receptors were collected from a woman under 30 in good health. Both conserved end residues are part of each CDR3. The D gene is left open where the match is weak. Size values are once, few and many counts, or a class for expanded clones, and some rows have none.

j_call	v_call	d_call	clone_size	cdr3_nt	cdr3_aa
TRBJ1-6	TRBV10-3	-	-	TGTGCCATCAGTGATCGAGGAGGGGGAGATTCACCCCTCCACTTT	CAISDRGGGDSPLHF
TRBJ1-4	TRBV18	-	-	TGTGCCAGCTCACCAATCGTATTCCGCAGGGAGGGTGAAAAACTGTTTTTT	CASSPIVFRREGEKLFF
TRBJ1-1	TRBV10-3	TRBD1	-	TGTGCCATCAGATCCGGACAGGGGGACACTGAAGCTTTCTTT	CAIRSGQGDTEAFF
TRBJ1-6	TRBV2	TRBD1	-	TGTGCCAGCAGTCCCGGACAGGGAGATTCACCCCTCCACTTT	CASSPGQGDSPLHF
TRBJ2-5	TRBV2	-	once	TGTGGAAAAGGGTCGGGGGAGACCCAGTACTTC	CGKGSGETQYF
TRBJ2-3	TRBV7-2	TRBD2	-	TGTGCCAGCAGCTTTTCGGGGGGGATCACAGATACGCAGTATTTT	CASSFSGGITDTQYF
TRBJ2-5	TRBV10-3	-	-	TGTGCCATCAGTTCCCTGAGCGGAGTCCAAGAGACCCAGTACTTC	CAISSLSGVQETQYF
TRBJ2-2	TRBV6-1	TRBD1	-	TGTGCCAGCAGTGAACCGTTGACAGGGGGCGTCTTCATCGGGGAGCTGTTTTTT	CASSEPLTGGVFIGELFF
TRBJ2-1	TRBV29-1	-	-	TGCAGCGTTCGTCGGGAGCGCCACTACAATGAGCAGTTCTTC	CSVRRERHYNEQFF
TRBJ1-6	TRBV18	-	-	TGTGCCAGCTCACCGGAGGGAATAGGTCATTCACCCCTCCACTTT	CASSPEGIGHSPLHF
TRBJ1-4	TRBV6-5	TRBD1	-	TGTGCCAGCAGACGGACAGGGGAGTTGCAAGAAAAACTGTTTTTT	CASRRTGELQEKLFF
TRBJ2-1	TRBV7-9	-	-	TGTGCCAGCAGCTTAGGGGGGAGGTACTCTCCTGGGTTCTTC	CASSLGGRYSPGFF
TRBJ1-5	TRBV11-2	-	-	TGTGCCAGCAGCTTACAGGGACAGCCCCAGCATTTT	CASSLQGQPQHF
TRBJ1-5	TRBV18	TRBD1	-	TGTGCCAGCTCATCCCGACAGGGTGGCAATCAGCCCCAGCATTTT	CASSSRQGGNQPQHF
TRBJ1-3	TRBV7-2	-	-	TGTGCCAGCAGCCAGGGACACGGAAACACCATATATTTT	CASSQGHGNTIYF
TRBJ1-6	TRBV5-1	-	-	TGCGCCAGCAGCTGGGAGGATAATTCACCCCTCCACTTT	CASSWEDNSPLHF
TRBJ1-1	TRBV7-3	TRBD1	-	TGTGCCAGCAGCTTAAAAGGGTCCAGGGGGGCTGAAGCTTTCTTT	CASSLKGSRGAEAFF
TRBJ1-5	TRBV5-1	-	-	TGCGCCAGCAGCTTATGGGGGGAGAGTCAGCCCCAGCATTTT	CASSLWGESQPQHF
TRBJ1-1	TRBV19	-	-	TGTGCCAGTAGTATAGCGCCCCGGACTGAAGCTTTCTTT	CASSIAPRTEAFF
TRBJ2-1	TRBV9	TRBD2	-	TGTGCCAGCAGCGTAGTGGCGGGGGAATACAATGAGCAGTTCTTC	CASSVVAGEYNEQFF
TRBJ2-7	TRBV2	-	once	TGTGCCAGCAGTCCCGAGGGAACTTACGAGCAGTACTTC	CASSPEGTYEQYF
TRBJ1-2	TRBV28	-	-	TGTGCCAGCAGCCTAGACAGTGAATTGGTGCCGTATGGCTACACCTTC	CASSLDSELVPYGYTF
TRBJ1-1	TRBV6-5	-	once	TGTGCCAGCAGGCCACAGGTGATGAACACTGAAGCTTTCTTT	CASRPQVMNTEAFF
TRBJ1-3	TRBV7-9	TRBD1	-	TGTGCCAGCAGCACACGCACTCGGGACAGCCGATCTGGAAACACCATATATTTT	CASSTRTRDSRSGNTIYF
TRBJ1-4	TRBV2	-	once	TGTGCCTTAAGACGGGAGGTGTTCGAAAAACTGTTTTTT	CALRREVFEKLFF
TRBJ1-1	TRBV6-2/TRBV6-3	-	-	TGTGCCAGCAGTACAGGACGGATGAACACTGAAGCTTTCTTT	CASSTGRMNTEAFF
TRBJ2-3	TRBV4-3	-	-	TGCGCCAGCAGCACCCTAGGTGCAGATACGCAGTATTTT	CASSTLGADTQYF
TRBJ2-4	TRBV27	-	once	TGTGCCAGCAGTCTGCGGGACCAAGGAAACATTCAGTACTTC	CASSLRDQGNIQYF
TRBJ2-3	TRBV28	-	-	TGTGCCAGCAGGCGCGATTTCGGGCCTAGTGAATCCTCAACTTTT	CASRRDFGPSESSTF
TRBJ1-3	TRBV7-2	-	-	TGTGCCAGCAGCTTCGAAGGACTCTCTGGAAACACCATATATTTT	CASSFEGLSGNTIYF
TRBJ1-2	TRBV6-5	TRBD1	-	TGTGCCAGCAGTATAAAGACAGGGGGTGATTATGGCTACACCTTC	CASSIKTGGDYGYTF
TRBJ1-5	TRBV2	-	-	TGTGCCAGCAGCAGGGCAAGGAGCAATCAGCCCCAGCATTTT	CASSRARSNQPQHF
TRBJ1-5	TRBV7-8	TRBD1	-	TGTGCCAGCAGCTTGGGGACAGTCACTAATCAGCCCCAGCATTTT	CASSLGTVTNQPQHF
TRBJ1-2	TRBV19	-	once	TGTGCCAGTAGTATAGAATCCCGCTATGGCTACACCTTC	CASSIESRYGYTF
TRBJ1-6	TRBV11-2	TRBD1	-	TGTGCCAGCAGCCCGCGGACAGGGGGCGTAACACCCCTCCACTTT	CASSPRTGGVTPLHF
TRBJ1-5	TRBV18	-	-	TGTGCCAGCTCACCGGGCAATCAGCCCCAGCATTTT	CASSPGNQPQHF
TRBJ1-2	TRBV11-3	TRBD1	-	TGTGCCAGCAGCCCCACTGGGACAGAGAATTATGGCTACACCTTC	CASSPTGTENYGYTF
TRBJ1-6	TRBV3-1/TRBV3-2	TRBD1	-	TGTGCCAGCAGCTACGGACAGGGGGATTCACCCCTCCACTTT	CASSYGQGDSPLHF
TRBJ2-1	TRBV19	-	-	TGTGCCAGTAGTCGGAGGGGCGGCTACAATGAGCAGTTCTTC	CASSRRGGYNEQFF
TRBJ1-3	TRBV7-2	-	-	TGTGCCAGCAGCGGAACCTCTGGAAACACCATATATTTT	CASSGTSGNTIYF
TRBJ1-1	TRBV5-5	-	-	TGTGCCAGCAGCTTGAACACTGAAGCTTTCTTT	CASSLNTEAFF